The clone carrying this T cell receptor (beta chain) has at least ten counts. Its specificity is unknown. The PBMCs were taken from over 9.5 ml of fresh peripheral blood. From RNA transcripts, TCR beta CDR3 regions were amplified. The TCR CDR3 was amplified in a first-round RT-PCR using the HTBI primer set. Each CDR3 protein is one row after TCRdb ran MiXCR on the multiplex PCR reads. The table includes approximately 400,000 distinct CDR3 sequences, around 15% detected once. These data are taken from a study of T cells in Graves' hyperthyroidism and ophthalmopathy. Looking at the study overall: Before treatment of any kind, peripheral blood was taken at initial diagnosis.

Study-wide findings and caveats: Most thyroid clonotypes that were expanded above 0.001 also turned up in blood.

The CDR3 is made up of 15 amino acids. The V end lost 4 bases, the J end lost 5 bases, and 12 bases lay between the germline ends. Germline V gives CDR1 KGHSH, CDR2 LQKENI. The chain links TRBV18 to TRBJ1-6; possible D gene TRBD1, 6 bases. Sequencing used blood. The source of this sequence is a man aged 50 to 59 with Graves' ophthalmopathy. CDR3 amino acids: CASSRTTGNNSPLHF. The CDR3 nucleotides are TGTGCCAGCTCACGAACTACAGGGAATAATTCACCCCTCCACTTT.